Shown below are 20 T cell receptor beta chains from a single sample sequenced in a study of cytomegalovirus exposure and HLA in healthy donors (dated by TCRdb to 2017 to 2019). The library relied on the immunoSEQ multiplex PCR assay. Not all clones reach the TCRdb copy of this immuneACCESS table, which keeps in-frame sequences only. Checked studies attribute under half of the gap to unresolved V genes and leave the rest unexplained. Across this sample there are 130,000 or so clones, with around 92% seen only once. The top ten hold around 3.1% of the sample. The specimen was PBMCs. The receptors shown here come from a man younger than 45 in good health and CMV-seronegative.

The rearrangement joins TRBV2 to TRBJ2-7; TRBD2 is a possible D gene (6 bases). Germline CDR1 SNHLY, CDR2 FYNNEI. The CDR3 is 16 residues long. V shed 6 bases and J shed 1 base, with 19 bases lying between them. CDR3 residues: CASRGSYRRVSYEQYF. The CDR3 DNA follows: TGTGCCAGCAGGGGCTCATACAGGAGGGTTTCCTACGAGCAGTACTTC.

The chain couples TRBV27 to TRBJ2-2, with D perhaps TRBD2 (5 bases). Germline V CDR1 and CDR2: MNHEY, SMNVEV (reference sequence). Trimming removed 5 bases at V and 9 bases at J, with 10 bases between. The CDR3 length is 12 residues. Written as DNA, the CDR3 is TGTGCCAGCAGTCTGAGACTAAGGGAGCTGTTTTTT. Translating it yields CASSLRLRELFF.

This sequence joins TRBV27 and TRBJ1-2, with TRBD1 identical over 7 bases. V trimming: 5 bases; J trimming: 6 bases; junction bases outside the gene matches: 9. CDR1 is MNHEY and CDR2 is SMNVEV in the germline V gene (reference sequence). This CDR3 has 14 amino acids. CDR3 DNA sequence: TGTGCCAGCAGTCGATCCGACAGGGTGGATGGCTACACCTTC. Translated, it gives CASSRSDRVDGYTF.

This clone has only one observation. DNA of the CDR3: TGTGCCAGCAGCTTATTGCAGGACAATCAGCCCCAGCATTTT. As protein: CASSLLQDNQPQHF. The chain couples TRBV7-3 to TRBJ1-5, with D unclear. Germline V gene data show CDR1 as SGHTA and CDR2 as FQGTGA. V was clipped by 2 bases and J by 3 bases, with 8 bases between them. The CDR3 has 14 residues.

This chain joins TRBV27 and TRBJ1-4, with TRBD1 identical over 7 bases. V dropped 5 bases and J dropped 4; count of bases not matched to a gene: 4. The CDR3 extends over 14 amino acids. The V gene's germline CDR1 is MNHEY and CDR2 SMNVEV (reference sequence). The CDR3 bases are TGTGCCAGCAGTAGACAGGGCCATAATGAAAAACTGTTTTTT. This translates into CASSRQGHNEKLFF.

This chain connects TRBV27 to TRBJ1-1; no clear D gene. The V gene's germline CDR1 is MNHEY and CDR2 SMNVEV (reference sequence). Deletions cut 3 bases from V and 1 base from J, with 9 bases between. The CDR3 consists of 14 residues. CDR3 sequence reads: CASSFLSRNTEAFF. The CDR3 bases are TGTGCCAGCAGTTTCCTTTCTAGGAACACTGAAGCTTTCTTT.

The chain carries TRBV6-6 and TRBJ2-1, with 9 bases lining up with TRBD1. The CDR3 consists of 12 residues. V shed 5 bases and J 11 bases; nucleotides not matched to a gene: 4. Germline CDR1 MNHNY, CDR2 SVGAGI (reference sequence). The CDR3 sequence: CASSLQGAKQFF. For the CDR3, the DNA is TGTGCCAGCAGTCTACAGGGGGCAAAGCAGTTCTTC.

The rearrangement uses TRBV28 and TRBJ1-3, with D hard to call. This CDR3 spans 14 amino acids. Trimming pared 2 bases from V and 0 bases from J, leaving 5 bases between. Germline V gene data show CDR1 as MDHEN and CDR2 as SYDVKM. The CDR3 region is CASSLTHSGNTIYF. The CDR3 bases are TGTGCCAGCAGTTTAACACACTCTGGAAACACCATATATTTT.

This chain connects TRBV27 to TRBJ2-2; D is unresolved. Germline V lookup: CDR1 MNHEY, CDR2 SMNVEV (reference sequence). The germline V and J ends were trimmed by 3 bases and 7 bases, with 9 bases remaining between them. The CDR3 length is 13 residues. CDR3 sequence: CASSFGAGGELFF. The CDR3 DNA sequence: TGTGCCAGCAGTTTCGGTGCTGGCGGGGAGCTGTTTTTT.

The rearrangement links TRBV6-1 to TRBJ1-6; D remains unclear. Deletions cut 6 bases from V and 14 bases from J, with 17 bases between. The CDR3 extends over 13 amino acids. Germline V lookup: CDR1 MNHNS, CDR2 SASEGT. CDR3 DNA sequence: TGTGCCAGCAGATCCGGACCCGGAGGATCCCTCCACTTT. Amino acids: CASRSGPGGSLHF.

This sequence joins TRBV29-1 and TRBJ2-2; 7 nucleotides match TRBD2. Per germline, CDR1 SQVTM and CDR2 ANQGSEA. The CDR3 totals 16 residues. Trimming cost V 1 base and J 5 bases; bases outside gene matches: 10. The CDR3 bases are TGCAGCGTTGAAGGGGGGGAGGGGTTGGCGACCGGGGAGCTGTTTTTT. It encodes CSVEGGEGLATGELFF.

V is TRBV4-1 and J is TRBJ1-5; D is ambiguous. The CDR3 runs 15 residues. V lost 2 bases, J lost 3 bases, and 11 bases lay in between. CDR1 is MGHRA, CDR2 YSYEKL, per germline. This CDR3 reads CASSQLEEYNQPQHF. CDR3 nucleotides: TGCGCCAGCAGCCAACTTGAGGAGTACAATCAGCCCCAGCATTTT.

The genes are TRBV7-2 and TRBJ2-5; 9 nucleotides match TRBD2. V was clipped by 2 bases and J by 5 bases; unmatched bases: 6. The CDR3 is 15 residues long. CDR1 is SGHTA, CDR2 FQGNSA, per germline. The CDR3 loop reads CASSLQAGGEETQYF. The DNA of the CDR3 is TGTGCCAGCAGCTTACAAGCGGGGGGTGAGGAGACCCAGTACTTC.

This clone was seen only once. The chain is built from TRBV11-3 and TRBJ1-1, with a weak D call TRBD1 (6 bases). Germline CDR1 SGHNT, CDR2 YENEEA. V lost 6 bases and J lost 1, with 12 bases in between. The CDR3 runs to 14 residues. CDR3 region: CASSSGGSNTEAFF. CDR3 DNA sequence: TGTGCCAGCAGTTCGGGGGGCTCGAACACTGAAGCTTTCTTT. The full variable domain, rest sourced from reference TRBV11-3 and TRBJ1-1, is EAGVVQSPRYKIIEKKQPVAFWCNPISGHNTLYWYLQNLGQGPELLIRYENEEAVDDSQLPKDRFSAERLKGVDSTLKIQPAELGDSAVYLCASSSGGSNTEAFFGQGTRLTVV.

Here the CDR3 DNA reads TGTGCCAGCAGGGGAATCGGGATCTACAATGAGCAGTTCTTC. Translated: CASRGIGIYNEQFF. The chain has TRBV2 and TRBJ2-1; D may be TRBD2 (5 bases). Germline loops: CDR1 SNHLY, CDR2 FYNNEI. CDR3 length equals 14 residues. V gave up 6 bases and J gave up 3 bases, with 12 bases separating them.

The chain uses TRBV6-1 and TRBJ1-2; 10 positions match TRBD1. The CDR3 loop spans 15 amino acids. The germline V gene encodes CDR1 MNHNS and CDR2 SASEGT. V shed 4 bases and J 7 bases; nucleotides not matched to a gene: 9. CDR3 sequence (DNA): TGTGCCAGCAGTGTAGGGGGGACAGGGGCCCTTGGCTACACCTTC. Encoded protein: CASSVGGTGALGYTF.

The chain carries TRBV6-5 and TRBJ1-6, with D possibly being TRBD1 (6 bases). This CDR3 has 14 residues. V lost 6 bases, J lost 2 bases, and 8 bases lay in between. Germline CDR1 and CDR2: MNHEY and SVGAGI. This CDR3 is CASSGQPYNSPLHF. For the CDR3, the DNA is TGTGCCAGCAGCGGACAGCCCTATAATTCACCCCTCCACTTT.

V is TRBV7-6 and J is TRBJ2-5, with D hard to call. V shed 0 bases and J shed 6 bases, with 2 bases lying between them. CDR3 length equals 11 residues. Per the germline V gene, CDR1 is SGHVS and CDR2 is FNYEAQ. The CDR3 DNA is TGTGCCAGCAGCTTAGCCAAGACCCAGTACTTC. Amino acid sequence: CASSLAKTQYF.

The chain couples TRBV28 to TRBJ2-5, with D possibly TRBD2 on 5 matching bases. The CDR3 runs 15 residues. Per the germline V gene, CDR1 is MDHEN and CDR2 is SYDVKM. Trimming pared 1 base from V and 0 bases from J, leaving 9 bases between. CDR3 sequence: CASSLLARYQETQYF. The DNA for the CDR3 is TGTGCCAGCAGTTTATTAGCGAGGTACCAAGAGACCCAGTACTTC.

CDR3: CASSFRTGGKIEQFF. The CDR3 nucleotides are TGTGCCAGCAGCTTTCGGACAGGGGGAAAGATTGAGCAGTTCTTC. The rearrangement joins TRBV11-1 to TRBJ2-1; TRBD1 matches at 10 bases. The V and J ends lost 3 bases and 9 bases, in that order; junction bases with no gene match: 8. Germline V gene lookup returns CDR1 SGHAT and CDR2 FQDESV (reference sequence). The CDR3 contains 15 residues. Full variable domain (remainder filled in from reference TRBV11-1 and TRBJ2-1): EAEVAQSPRYKITEKSQAVAFWCDPISGHATLYWYRQILGQGPELLVQFQDESVVDDSQLPKDRFSAERLKGVDSTLKIQPAELGDSAMYLCASSFRTGGKIEQFFGPGTRLTVL.